This note documents a single T cell receptor beta chain sequence. What it recognizes is unknown. This entry belongs to a study of T cells in narcolepsy. For the study at large: Donors had narcolepsy type 1 or type 2, or were healthy controls. Study results and caveats: HCRT-specific and TRIB2-specific autoreactive clonotypes appeared among same-patient CSF and blood CD4+ clonotypes. Reportedly, autoreactive clonotypes were serially detected in patients' blood but not controls'.

Clones were sequenced by immunoSEQ multiplex PCR, and TCRdb holds only the in-frame ones, with some missing. The repertoire holds about 35,000 clones, with more than 65% as singletons. Germline values: CDR1 MNHNS, CDR2 SASEGT. V was pared by 2 bases and J by 6 bases, with 1 base of the junction left unmatched. The CDR3 sequence is 15 residues long. This rearrangement joins TRBV6-1 to TRBJ2-1, with 13 bases identical to TRBD2. Input material: memory (CD45RA-) CD4+ T cells from blood. The TCR was taken from a human donor in good health. CDR3 in amino acids: CASSETSGRGNEQFF. CDR3 DNA: TGTGCCAGCAGTGAAACTAGCGGGAGGGGCAATGAGCAGTTCTTC.